These 20 T cell receptor beta chains were sequenced from one sample in a study of T cell repertoires in cytomegalovirus infection. One entry per CDR3 protein, called by TCRdb with MiXCR from the reads. The repertoire has approximately 100,000 distinct CDR3 sequences, less than 30% of them found once; the top ten carry roughly 77%. For these receptors, no antigen is known. This material consisted of CD8+ T cells from cultured PBMCs, taken from culture after CMV antigen stimulation. Receptors originate from a human donor in good health (CMV status not recorded). Some clones in this sample may be carry-over from other donors' samples.

The rearrangement joins TRBV6-8 to TRBJ1-6, with a weak D call TRBD1 (5 bases). Germline V lookup: CDR1 MNHGY, CDR2 SAAAGT. V was shortened by 6 bases and J by 0 bases, with 12 bases between the two germline ends. This CDR3 spans 16 amino acids. The CDR3 protein is CASRTDKSSYNSPLHF. The CDR3 bases are TGTGCCAGCAGGACGGACAAGAGCTCCTATAATTCACCCCTCCACTTT.

This clonotype was counted many times. V gene TRBV7-9 combines with J gene TRBJ2-7; D tentatively fits TRBD1 or TRBD2 (5 bases each). From germline, CDR1 is SEHNR and CDR2 FQNEAQ (reference sequence). V was shortened by 5 bases and J by 1 base, with 12 bases between the two germline ends. This CDR3 has 14 residues. As DNA, the CDR3 is TGTGCCAGCAGCCCCTGGGGGATTTCCTACGAGCAGTACTTC. Protein product: CASSPWGISYEQYF.

V usage is TRBV6-2 or TRBV6-3 and J usage is TRBJ2-2, with 11 bases matching TRBD2. With 2 bases clipped from V and 4 bases from J, the junction kept 6 bases outside the gene matches. Germline V gene lookup returns CDR1 MNHEY and CDR2 SVGEGT. The CDR3 covers 17 residues. The CDR3 region is CASSYTALAGGTGELFF. The CDR3 coding sequence is TGTGCCAGCAGTTACACGGCCCTAGCGGGGGGCACCGGGGAGCTGTTTTTT.

This clonotype occurred a few times. V usage is TRBV7-9 and J usage is TRBJ2-7; D is ambiguous. There are 12 residues in the CDR3. The germline gives CDR1 SEHNR, CDR2 FQNEAQ (reference sequence). Deletions cut 1 base from V and 6 bases from J, with 7 bases between. CDR3 region: CASSLGVTEQYF. The CDR3 bases are TGTGCCAGCAGCTTAGGGGTTACCGAGCAGTACTTC.

The V call is TRBV4-1, the J call TRBJ1-4; D is undetermined. The germline V gene has CDR1 MGHRA and CDR2 YSYEKL. Trimming took off 5 bases at V and 0 bases at J, with 13 bases between the two ends. The CDR3 runs 16 residues. CDR3 in DNA: TGCGCCAGCAGCACCGGGTCCACCCCAACTAATGAAAAACTGTTTTTT. Its translation is CASSTGSTPTNEKLFF.

This clonotype was counted between two and nine times. This chain joins TRBV7-6 and TRBJ2-1, with TRBD1 identical over 9 bases. The CDR3 is 18 amino acids. Germline values: CDR1 SGHVS, CDR2 FNYEAQ. V shed 4 bases, J shed 5 bases, and the junction held 15 bases outside the gene matches. As DNA, the CDR3 is TGTGCCAGCAGCTCGACCGTCACCGGGACAGGGAAAAACAATGAGCAGTTCTTC. This gives the protein CASSSTVTGTGKNNEQFF.

The chain is built from TRBV19 and TRBJ2-7, with a tentative D call TRBD1 (5 bases). V lost 3 bases to trimming and J lost 3 bases, with 6 bases between them. The germline gives CDR1 LNHDA, CDR2 SQIVND (reference sequence). The CDR3 contains 12 residues. CDR3 amino acids: CASSMDNYEQYF. Written as DNA, the CDR3 is TGTGCCAGTAGTATGGACAACTACGAGCAGTACTTC.

A few counts support this clonotype. The rearrangement links TRBV25-1 to TRBJ2-3; tentatively, D is TRBD2 (7 bases). This CDR3 has 22 amino acids. The V end lost 0 bases, the J end lost 0 bases, and 28 bases lay between the germline ends. Germline V gives CDR1 MGHDK, CDR2 SYGVNS. This CDR3 is CASSEYNPIITTGGPSTDTQYF. The DNA of the CDR3 is TGTGCCAGCAGTGAATATAACCCCATAATTACGACGGGGGGCCCTAGCACAGATACGCAGTATTTT.

This clonotype came up many times. This chain connects TRBV27 to TRBJ2-7, with D maybe TRBD1 (6 bases). The CDR3 consists of 14 residues. The V end lost 4 bases, the J end lost 3 bases, and 13 bases lay between the germline ends. Germline CDR1 MNHEY, CDR2 SMNVEV (reference sequence). The CDR3: CASSSNRELYEQYF. The CDR3 DNA follows: TGTGCCAGCAGTTCCAACAGGGAACTCTACGAGCAGTACTTC.

This clonotype was seen a few times. This chain links TRBV28 with TRBJ2-1; a weak D match, TRBD1 (6 bases). The CDR3 is 15 amino acids. With 6 bases removed from V and 5 bases from J, the gap between germline ends came to 17 bases. Germline-derived CDR1 and CDR2 are MDHEN and SYDVKM. CDR3 region: CASSSLNRDDNEQFF. In nucleotides, the CDR3 is TGTGCCAGCAGCTCCCTTAACAGGGATGACAATGAGCAGTTCTTC. Variable domain in full (rest from reference TRBV28 and TRBJ2-1): DVKVTQSSRYLVKRTGEKVFLECVQDMDHENMFWYRQDPGLGLRLIYFSYDVKMKEKGDIPEGYSVSREKKERFSLILESASTNQTSMYLCASSSLNRDDNEQFFGPGTRLTVL.

This clonotype was counted between two and nine times. The chain couples TRBV7-3 to TRBJ2-3; weak D call: TRBD1 (5 bases). CDR3 length: 13 residues. V was shortened by 5 bases and J by 4 bases, with 10 bases between the two germline ends. Germline V CDR1 and CDR2: SGHTA, FQGTGA. The CDR3 is CASSLQGADTQYF. DNA for the CDR3: TGTGCCAGCAGCCTACAAGGGGCAGATACGCAGTATTTT.

The rearrangement joins TRBV4-1 to TRBJ1-5, with no clear D. Germline values: CDR1 MGHRA, CDR2 YSYEKL. Trimming left V 0 bases short and J 3 bases short, with 12 bases between. The CDR3 runs 16 residues. CDR3 coding DNA: TGCGCCAGCAGCCAAGATTGGGGATACGACAATCAGCCCCAGCATTTT. The encoded protein is CASSQDWGYDNQPQHF.

The V call is TRBV13, the J call TRBJ2-3, with TRBD2 matching 9 bases. The CDR3 runs to 17 residues. J was trimmed by 2 bases and V by 5 bases; bases with no gene match: 11. Germline V lookup: CDR1 PRHDT, CDR2 FYEKMQ (reference sequence). The DNA for the CDR3 is TGTGCCAGCAGCACGAGACTAGCGGATGCTAACACAGATACGCAGTATTTT. The encoded protein is CASSTRLADANTDTQYF.

Note on this clonotype: A much larger clone differs from this one at a single base, so this may be a read error. The gene calls are TRBV2 and TRBJ1-6; D call uncertain. The germline V gene has CDR1 SNHLY and CDR2 FYNNEI. This CDR3 has 16 residues. The CDR3 loop reads CASTQESAAYNSALHF. Written as DNA, the CDR3 is TGTGCCAGCACCCAGGAGTCGGCAGCGTATAATTCAGCCCTCCACTTT. The variable domain in full, completed from reference TRBV2 and TRBJ1-6, reads EPEVTQTPSHQVTQMGQEVILRCVPISNHLYFYWYRQILGQKVEFLVSFYNNEISEKSEIFDDQFSVERPDGSNFTLKIRSTKLEDSAMYFCASTQESAAYNSALHFGNGTRLTVT.

The V call is TRBV24-1, the J call TRBJ1-2, with TRBD1 identical over 7 bases. The V and J ends lost 7 bases and 5 bases, in that order; junction bases with no gene match: 6. CDR3 size: 13 residues. Germline CDR1 reads KGHDR; CDR2 reads SFDVKD. As DNA, the CDR3 is TGTGCCACCAGGGGGAACAGGGGTTATGGCTACACCTTC. Its protein product is CATRGNRGYGYTF.

The chain is built from TRBV6-1 and TRBJ2-3; no clear D gene. Trimming removed 3 bases at V and 5 bases at J, with 15 bases between. Germline values: CDR1 MNHNS, CDR2 SASEGT. The CDR3 contains 15 residues. CDR3 sequence: CASSDSPWTQDTQYF. DNA of the CDR3: TGTGCCAGCAGTGATAGCCCCTGGACGCAAGATACGCAGTATTTT.

The chain combines TRBV7-9 with TRBJ1-2, with D unclear. From germline, CDR1 is SEHNR and CDR2 FQNEAQ (reference sequence). The CDR3 is made up of 12 amino acids. V was trimmed by 5 bases and J by 6 bases, leaving 10 bases between them. DNA of the CDR3: TGTGCCAGCAGCCATGATGGACATGGCTACACCTTC. Its protein product is CASSHDGHGYTF.

V gene TRBV7-4 combines with J gene TRBJ2-7; D not certain. The germline CDR1 and CDR2 sequences are SGHVT and SQSDAQ. The CDR3 loop spans 12 amino acids. Deletions cut 5 bases from V and 4 bases from J, with 9 bases between. The CDR3 DNA is TGTGCCAGCAGCCGGAAGGTATACGAGCAGTACTTC. It yields the protein CASSRKVYEQYF.

This clonotype was seen a handful of times. This chain joins TRBV19 and TRBJ2-7; weak D call: TRBD1 (6 bases). V lost 5 bases, J lost 6 bases, and 14 bases lay in between. Germline CDR1 LNHDA, CDR2 SQIVND (reference sequence). This CDR3 has 13 residues. CDR3 sequence: CASSPGAMGEQYF. Here the CDR3 DNA reads TGTGCCAGTAGTCCAGGGGCCATGGGCGAGCAGTACTTC.

This clonotype came up a few times. The chain couples TRBV6-1 to TRBJ1-5, with D possibly TRBD1 on 6 matching bases. Trimming took off 5 bases at V and 3 bases at J, with 14 bases between the two ends. The CDR3 consists of 15 residues. CDR1 is MNHNS and CDR2 is SASEGT in the germline V gene. The DNA of the CDR3 is TGTGCCAGCAGTTACGACAGGACATCCAATCAGCCCCAGCATTTT. As protein: CASSYDRTSNQPQHF.